This T cell receptor (beta chain) was documented in a study of human CD8 memory T cell subsets (dated by TCRdb to about 2020). With regard to the full study: TCRbeta repertoires of stem-like (TSTEM), progenitor exhausted-like (TPEX) and effector memory CD8+ T cell subsets were compared to assess their clonal relationships. TCRbeta repertoires were obtained from several donors, each contributing TSTEM, TPEX and effector memory subsets.

Density gradient separation was used to isolate peripheral blood mononuclear cells from healthy donor buffy coats. The study enriched total CD8+ T cells through negative magnetic separation using EasySep or MojoSort CD8+ T cell isolation kits. An RNeasy Mini Kit was used to extract total RNA from duplicate vials of 150,000 sorted CD8+ T cells per subset. PBMCs were used either fresh or after cryopreservation in fetal bovine serum containing 10% DMSO. Fluorescence-activated cell sorting on a FACSAria III was used to sort the CD8+ T cell subsets to purity. A Human TCR Profiling Kit was used to prepare UMI-labeled 5' RACE TCRbeta libraries. Every TCRbeta library was prepared in parallel, with the same number of PCR cycles used for all of the libraries. Under the source paper's analysis protocol: Each TCRbeta library contained between roughly 2,800 and 20,000 functional CDR3beta clonotypes. UMI extraction and consensus assembly used MIGEC 1.2.9, requiring at least three reads per UMI. In-frame CDR3beta repertoires were extracted with MiXCR 3.0.3. Each sample was downsampled to 42,000 randomly selected UMIs before diversity metrics were calculated in VDJtools 1.2.1. Repertoire overlap metrics D, R and F2 were calculated in VDJtools for the top 3,000 clones of each sample pair. Each entry corresponds to one CDR3 protein sequence from reads that TCRdb reprocessed, and DNA is not given. These V and J calls rely on TCRdb rather than the paper's analysis. The sample has 3,000 to 4,500 distinct CDR3 sequences on record. The top ten clones comprise just over 30% of the sample.

General conclusions and limits of the study: Based on Chao1 estimates, TSTEM subsets appeared to have greater repertoire diversity than TPEX subsets, which may reflect a broader range of specificities. Only TCRbeta chains were sequenced, and repertoire comparisons were based on more than five donors, with testing performed by paired t-tests and Bonferroni correction. Normalized Shannon-Wiener diversity was similarly high in TSTEM and TPEX subsets, while effector memory subsets were less diverse by comparison. Although both stem-like subsets shared clonotypes with effector memory cells, the overlap between TSTEM and TPEX repertoires was minimal, suggesting distinct antigen spectra for the TSTEM and TPEX subsets.

According to the germline V gene, CDR1 reads ENHRY and CDR2 reads SYGVKD. The CDR3, from cysteine to phenylalanine, totals 14 residues. No DNA sequence was recorded. Points on this clonotype: Its antigen is still unknown.

This clonotype was obtained from a human donor in good health. The source material was CD8+ T cells from PBMCs. This chain is built from TRBV10-3 and TRBJ2-3; TCRdb lists TRBD2, though no DNA is available to test this call. The CDR3 is CAIRGAGETDTQYF.